This entry concerns a single T cell receptor (beta chain). Its antigen is still unknown. This specimen comes from a study of human T cells and chemical hapten exposure. J was trimmed by 14 bases and V by 4 bases; bases with no gene match: 9. Per the germline V gene, CDR1 is SGDLS and CDR2 is YYNGEE. The CDR3 is 12 residues long. Separate cDNA molecules received unique molecular identifiers, which the library attached to them. TCRdb re-derived calls from the RACE reads in MiXCR, one entry per CDR3 protein. The table shows about 39,000 distinct CDR3 sequences, with 9.5% to 15% occurring only once. Time point of the sample: pre-sensitization, week 0. The treatment here: therapeutic diphenylcyclopropenone sensitization with weekly scalp DPC. Blood draws came before every patch-test application. Study results and caveats: Expanded TCRs grouped into significantly more large CDR3 similarity clusters than controls produced. Each of the donors had alopecia, so their immune responses may not resemble those of healthy people.

Specimen: whole blood, collected in connection with sensitization to the hapten diphenylcyclopropenone (DPC). The source is a woman in her twenties or thirties with alopecia areata. Some clones in this sample may be carry-over from other donors' samples. This chain connects TRBV9 to TRBJ2-1; 7 bases are shared with TRBD2. In DNA form, the CDR3 reads TGTGCCAGCAGCCCTCAGCGGGGAGAAAAGTTCTTC. It encodes CASSPQRGEKFF. The full variable domain, its missing parts supplied by reference TRBV9 and TRBJ2-1, is DSGVTQTPKHLITATGQRVTLRCSPRSGDLSVYWYQQSLDQGLQFLIQYYNGEERAKGNILERFSAQQFPDLHSELNLSSLELGDSALYFCASSPQRGEKFFGPGTRLTVL.